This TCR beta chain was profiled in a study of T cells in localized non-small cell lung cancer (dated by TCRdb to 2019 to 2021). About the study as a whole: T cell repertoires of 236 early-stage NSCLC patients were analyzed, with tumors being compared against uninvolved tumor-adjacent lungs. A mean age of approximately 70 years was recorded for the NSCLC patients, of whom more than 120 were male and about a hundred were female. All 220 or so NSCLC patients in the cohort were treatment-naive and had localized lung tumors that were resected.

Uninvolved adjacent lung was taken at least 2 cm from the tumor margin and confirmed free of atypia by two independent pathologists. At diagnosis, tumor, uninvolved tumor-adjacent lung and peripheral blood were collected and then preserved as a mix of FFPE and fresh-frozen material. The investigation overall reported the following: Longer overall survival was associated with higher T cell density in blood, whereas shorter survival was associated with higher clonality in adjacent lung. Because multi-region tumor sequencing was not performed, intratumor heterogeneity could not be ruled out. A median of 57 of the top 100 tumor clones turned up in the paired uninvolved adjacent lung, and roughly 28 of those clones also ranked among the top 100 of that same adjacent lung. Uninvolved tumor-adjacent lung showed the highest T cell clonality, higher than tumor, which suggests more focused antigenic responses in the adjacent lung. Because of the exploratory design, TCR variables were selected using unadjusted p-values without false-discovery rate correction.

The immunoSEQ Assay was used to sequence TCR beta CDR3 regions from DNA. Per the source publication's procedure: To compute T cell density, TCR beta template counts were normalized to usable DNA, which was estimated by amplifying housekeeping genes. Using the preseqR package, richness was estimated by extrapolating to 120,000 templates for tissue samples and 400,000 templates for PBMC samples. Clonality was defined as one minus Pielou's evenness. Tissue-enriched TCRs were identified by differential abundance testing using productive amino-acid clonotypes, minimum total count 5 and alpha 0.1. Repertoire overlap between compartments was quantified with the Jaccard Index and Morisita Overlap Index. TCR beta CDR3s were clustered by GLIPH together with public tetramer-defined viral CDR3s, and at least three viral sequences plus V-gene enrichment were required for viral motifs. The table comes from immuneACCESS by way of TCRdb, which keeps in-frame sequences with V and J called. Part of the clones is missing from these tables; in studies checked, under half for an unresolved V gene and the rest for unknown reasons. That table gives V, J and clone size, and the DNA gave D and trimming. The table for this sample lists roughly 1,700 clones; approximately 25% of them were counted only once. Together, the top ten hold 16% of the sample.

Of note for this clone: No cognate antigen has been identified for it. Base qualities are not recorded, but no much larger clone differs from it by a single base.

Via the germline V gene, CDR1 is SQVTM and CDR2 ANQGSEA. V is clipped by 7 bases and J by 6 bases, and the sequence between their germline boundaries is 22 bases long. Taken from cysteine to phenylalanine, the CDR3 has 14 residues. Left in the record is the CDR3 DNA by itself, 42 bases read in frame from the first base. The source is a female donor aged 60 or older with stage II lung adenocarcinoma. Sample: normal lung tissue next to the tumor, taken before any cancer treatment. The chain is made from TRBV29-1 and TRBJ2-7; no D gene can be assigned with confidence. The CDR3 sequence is CSAALTDFSGEQYF. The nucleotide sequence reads TGCAGCGCCGCCCTTACGGATTTCTCGGGCGAGCAGTACTTC.